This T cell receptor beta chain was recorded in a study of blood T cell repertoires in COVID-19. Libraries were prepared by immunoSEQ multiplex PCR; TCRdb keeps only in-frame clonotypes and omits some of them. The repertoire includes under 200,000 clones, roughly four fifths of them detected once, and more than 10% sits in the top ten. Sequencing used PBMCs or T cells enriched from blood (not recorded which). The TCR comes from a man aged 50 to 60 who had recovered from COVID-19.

The CDR3 DNA is TGTGCCAGTAGTATTTCCCCGACTAGCGGGGTGCGTGACCCGTTCTTC. Amino acids: CASSISPTSGVRDPFF. The rearrangement joins TRBV19 to TRBJ2-1, with 11 bases aligning to TRBD2. This CDR3 is 16 amino acids long. CDR1 is LNHDA, CDR2 SQIVND, per germline (reference sequence). V gave up 3 bases and J gave up 15 bases; unmatched junction bases: 16.